The following is a TCR beta chain sequence with its context. As processed by the authors: Using reference gene primer amplification, nucleated cell counts were estimated. The assay was immunoSEQ multiplex PCR, and TCRdb's table has in-frame clones only and misses some. The V and J calls and clone size were taken over from that table, and D and trimming were inferred from the DNA. The sample records about 68,000 clones, approximately 85% being singletons. This specimen comes from a study of blood T cell repertoires in COVID-19. The wider study: In each case, the material was cDNA or gDNA derived from T cells, B-cell-depleted T cells, or PBMCs.

The germline V gene encodes CDR1 LGHNA and CDR2 YNFKEQ. V was trimmed by 5 bases and J by 6 bases, leaving 21 bases between them. The CDR3 sequence is 16 residues long. The rearrangement joins TRBV4-2 to TRBJ2-3, with a weak D call TRBD2 (7 bases). The specimen sequenced was peripheral blood. The sequence came from a middle-aged man with acute or convalescent COVID-19. CDR3 DNA: TGTGCCAGCAGCGAGCCACTAGGGGGGGCATGGGATACGCAGTATTTT. It is translated as CASSEPLGGAWDTQYF.